These 15 T cell receptor beta chains share one sample of origin, sequenced in a study of blood T cell repertoires in COVID-19. The protocol was immunoSEQ multiplex PCR, while the TCRdb copy is restricted to in-frame clones and leaves out a portion. The sample contains over 90,000 clones, about 74% of which appear only once. Sample: peripheral blood. The receptors were gathered from a man in his sixties or seventies with COVID-19, enrolled during active disease.

The rearrangement links TRBV9 to TRBJ2-3; 8 positions agree with TRBD2. J gave up 3 bases and V 3 bases, and 6 bases lay outside the gene matches. Germline CDR1 is SGDLS and CDR2 is YYNGEE. The CDR3 loop spans 15 amino acids. The CDR3 protein is CASSGTGGPTDTQYF. CDR3 DNA: TGTGCCAGCAGCGGAACGGGAGGGCCTACAGATACGCAGTATTTT.

In its sample, this clone was seen a few times. The rearrangement joins TRBV27 to TRBJ2-2; possibly TRBD1 for D (6 bases). CDR1 is MNHEY and CDR2 is SMNVEV in the germline V gene (reference sequence). The CDR3 consists of 14 residues. V was cut by 6 bases and J by 0 bases, with 8 bases left in between. The CDR3 bases are TGTGCCAGCAGCGGGACAACGAACACCGGGGAGCTGTTTTTT. Translation: CASSGTTNTGELFF.

The V call is TRBV28, the J call TRBJ1-5, with D maybe TRBD1 (6 bases). V lost 6 bases to trimming and J lost 8 bases, with 20 bases between them. Germline V lookup: CDR1 MDHEN, CDR2 SYDVKM. The CDR3 runs to 15 residues. The DNA for the CDR3 is TGTGCCAGCAGCCTCAACGACAGGCCCATGAAGCCCCAGCATTTT. Encoded protein: CASSLNDRPMKPQHF. The whole variable domain, filled in from reference TRBV28 and TRBJ1-5, reads DVKVTQSSRYLVKRTGEKVFLECVQDMDHENMFWYRQDPGLGLRLIYFSYDVKMKEKGDIPEGYSVSREKKERFSLILESASTNQTSMYLCASSLNDRPMKPQHFGDGTRLSIL.

V gene TRBV6-5 combines with J gene TRBJ2-7; 13 bases fit TRBD2. The CDR3 sequence is 15 residues long. CDR1 and CDR2 from the germline V gene are MNHEY and SVGAGI. The trim removed 2 bases at V and 7 bases at J, leaving 5 bases unmatched. In DNA form, the CDR3 reads TGTGCCAGCAGTTACGGACTAGCGGGAGTCTTTGAGCAGTACTTC. Its translation: CASSYGLAGVFEQYF.

V gene TRBV3-1 (or the pseudogene TRBV3-2) combines with J gene TRBJ1-6; D may be TRBD1 (5 bases). With 1 base removed from V and 7 bases from J, the gap between germline ends came to 11 bases. Germline V gene lookup returns CDR1 LGHDT and CDR2 YNNKEL (reference sequence). CDR3 length: 15 amino acids. The DNA for the CDR3 is TGTGCCAGCAGCCAAGTTCAGGGAAGAAATTCACCCCTCCACTTT. Amino acids: CASSQVQGRNSPLHF.

This chain uses TRBV7-2 with TRBJ1-1, with D unresolved. Germline V lookup: CDR1 SGHTA, CDR2 FQGNSA. Trimming shortened V by 5 bases and J by 3 bases, and 10 bases separated the two germline ends. CDR3 size: 13 residues. Written as DNA, the CDR3 is TGTGCCAGCAGCCCATCGGGTCACACTGAAGCTTTCTTT. It encodes CASSPSGHTEAFF.

V usage is TRBV29-1 and J usage is TRBJ2-7; 11 nucleotides line up with TRBD2. V lost 4 bases to trimming and J lost 7 bases; unmatched junction nucleotides: 3. Germline lookup yields CDR1 SQVTM and CDR2 ANQGSEA. The CDR3 sequence is 12 residues long. The CDR3 sequence is CSVVLAGEEQYF. The CDR3 coding sequence is TGCAGCGTTGTACTAGCGGGAGAAGAGCAGTACTTC.

This clone was found a few times. The chain carries TRBV27 and TRBJ2-3, with TRBD2 matching over 7 bases. From germline, CDR1 is MNHEY and CDR2 SMNVEV (reference sequence). V was pared by 3 bases and J by 3 bases, with 6 bases of the junction left unmatched. The CDR3 covers 15 residues. The CDR3 sequence: CASSLGLPRTDTQYF. The CDR3, as DNA: TGTGCCAGCAGTTTGGGACTACCCCGGACAGATACGCAGTATTTT.

This sequence joins TRBV7-2 and TRBJ1-5, with D possibly being TRBD1 (6 bases). Germline lookup yields CDR1 SGHTA and CDR2 FQGNSA. V was trimmed by 5 bases and J by 7 bases, leaving 18 bases between them. The CDR3 length is 15 residues. The CDR3 here is CASSPGGGRGQPQHF. CDR3 DNA: TGTGCCAGCAGCCCCGGGGGGGGGCGAGGGCAGCCCCAGCATTTT.

This chain uses TRBV25-1 with TRBJ2-3, with 7 positions matching TRBD1. CDR3 size: 17 residues. V lost 1 base and J lost 1; bases outside the gene matches: 8. Per germline, CDR1 MGHDK and CDR2 SYGVNS. DNA of the CDR3: TGTGCCAGCAGTGAATTAGGGACAGCCAGGGGCACAGATACGCAGTATTTT. It encodes CASSELGTARGTDTQYF.

V usage is TRBV6-5 and J usage is TRBJ2-7; TRBD2 is a possible D gene (5 bases). Germline V lookup: CDR1 MNHEY, CDR2 SVGAGI. The CDR3 is 14 residues long. With 6 bases removed from V and 0 bases from J, the gap between germline ends came to 12 bases. The CDR3, as DNA: TGTGCCAGCAGGACCTCGGGGAGCTCCTACGAGCAGTACTTC. Its translation: CASRTSGSSYEQYF.

This clone appeared a few times. V gene TRBV6-5 combines with J gene TRBJ2-7; the D gene is possibly TRBD2 (5 bases). The germline V gene has CDR1 MNHEY and CDR2 SVGAGI. This CDR3 region has 14 residues. Between the trimmed V and J ends, which lost 1 base and 9 bases, there was a span of 16 bases. Written as DNA, the CDR3 is TGTGCCAGCAGTTACTTAGGGTCCTCCGGGGTGCAGTACTTC. This sequence encodes CASSYLGSSGVQYF.

The chain combines TRBV2 with TRBJ1-5; no clear D. The CDR3 loop spans 14 amino acids. CDR1 and CDR2 from the germline V gene are SNHLY and FYNNEI. V was shortened by 4 bases and J by 3 bases, with 10 bases between the two germline ends. CDR3 sequence: CASSAEFLNQPQHF. The CDR3 DNA reads TGTGCCAGCAGTGCGGAGTTTCTCAATCAGCCCCAGCATTTT.

This clone was recorded once. The chain couples TRBV3-1 (or the pseudogene TRBV3-2) to TRBJ2-2; a weak D match, TRBD2 (6 bases). V lost 6 bases, J lost 5 bases, and 13 bases lay in between. In germline, CDR1 is LGHDT, CDR2 YNNKEL (reference sequence). The CDR3 is 14 amino acids. The CDR3 loop reads CASSLWGRTGELFF. In nucleotides, the CDR3 is TGTGCCAGCAGTCTTTGGGGGAGGACCGGGGAGCTGTTTTTT.

The chain has TRBV7-2 and TRBJ1-1, with D perhaps TRBD1 (6 bases). The V end was cut by 5 bases, the J end by 5 bases, with 15 bases between. The CDR3 covers 14 residues. Germline values: CDR1 SGHTA, CDR2 FQGNSA. CDR3 amino acids: CASSPGQTGTEAFF. The CDR3 region has the DNA TGTGCCAGCAGCCCTGGACAGACGGGAACTGAAGCTTTCTTT.